The TCR beta chain described here comes from a study of T cells after yellow fever vaccination. Findings and caveats of the study: The secondary response showed a weaker magnitude and a faster peak, day 5 versus 15. Sorted memory subsets on day 0 lacked detectable levels of almost all vaccine-responding clonotypes. The appearance of a small share of clonotypes in both CD4 and CD8 compartments was observed.

The TCR cDNA carried a universal primer site and UMIs from 5'RACE template switching. One entry per CDR3 protein results from TCRdb running MiXCR on the 5' RACE reads. The table records 50,000 to 75,000 distinct CDR3 sequences, approximately 6% of them present only once. The table lists this clonotype with many counts. The ends were cut back, 4 bases at V and 0 bases at J, with 23 bases in the middle. The germline gives CDR1 SGHRS, CDR2 YFSETQ. The CDR3 contains 19 residues. The source was PBMCs, either bulk or a sorted T-cell subset (CD4+, CD8+, memory, or dextramer-sorted; not recorded which), collected on the day of the yellow fever booster vaccination. This sequence originates from a man aged 18 to 35 who received the YFV17D yellow fever vaccine. This chain uses TRBV5-1 with TRBJ2-1, with D perhaps given as TRBD1 or TRBD2 (5 bases each). CDR3 sequence (DNA): TGCGCCAGCAGCCTCAACCCCCAGGGACGATTCAGCTCCTACAATGAGCAGTTCTTC. This sequence encodes CASSLNPQGRFSSYNEQFF. Complete variable domain (other parts from reference TRBV5-1 and TRBJ2-1): KAGVTQTPRYLIKTRGQQVTLSCSPISGHRSVSWYQQTPGQGLQFLFEYFSETQRNKGNFPGRFSGRQFSNSRSEMNVSTLELGDSALYLCASSLNPQGRFSSYNEQFFGPGTRLTVL.